This T cell receptor beta chain was sequenced during a study of T cell responses to AZD1222 COVID-19 vaccine. Worth noting for this clone: Its antigen is undetermined.

Study-wide findings and caveats: It was only after the peak T cell response that any repertoires were sampled. Close to half of spike-specific TCRs reportedly recognize unmutated variant regions.

Using immunoSEQ multiplex PCR, the repertoire was profiled, and TCRdb retains in-frame clones only, with some absent. The sample comprises roughly 150,000 clones, 80% to 90% of which are singletons, and 8% to 10% rests with the top ten. V lost 7 bases, J lost 3 bases, and 8 bases stayed unmatched. CDR3 size: 15 residues. Looked up from germline, CDR1 is SQVTM and CDR2 is ANQGSEA. V usage is TRBV29-1 and J usage is TRBJ2-7; the match to TRBD2 covers 14 bases. The source was peripheral blood, collected 28 days after the second AZD1222 dose. The sequence was collected from an adult who received the AZD1222 COVID-19 vaccine. The CDR3 nucleotides read TGCAGCGCCCGCCCCGGGACTAGCGGGAGCTACGAGCAGTACTTC. The encoded protein is CSARPGTSGSYEQYF.